This T cell receptor beta chain comes out of a study of OX40 agonist ivuxolimab in advanced cancers. Study background: Three patients got partial responses; one had hepatocellular carcinoma and two had cutaneous melanoma. Notes on the study in general: Relatively little clonal expansion, among the lowest observed, appeared in partial responders at 0.1-3.0 mg/kg. CD4+ T cells averaged fewer expanded clones than CD8+ T cells.

Autoimmune disease history or systemic immunosuppression led to patient exclusion. As regards this clone: Its antigen is currently unknown.

The repertoire was sequenced with immunoSEQ multiplex PCR; TCRdb's copy has only in-frame clones and lacks some. The data contain 7,000 or so clones, about 85% of them singletons. The CDR3 runs 15 residues. The junction had 6 bases not matched to a gene; V was cut back by 0 bases and J by 5 bases. Germline V gene data show CDR1 as LNHNV and CDR2 as YYDKDF (reference sequence). The chain employs TRBV15 and TRBJ1-1; TRBD1 aligns across 7 bases. The specimen comprised CD4+ or CD8+ T cells sorted from blood, sampled in a trial of the OX40 agonist ivuxolimab. The TCR sequence derives from an adult with an advanced solid tumor such as melanoma, head and neck, liver or kidney cancer. The DNA of the CDR3 is TGTGCCACCAGCAGAGAAACAGGGGAGGGAACTGAAGCTTTCTTT. Protein product: CATSRETGEGTEAFF.